The T cell receptor (beta chain) under discussion was sequenced for a study of T cell responses to AZD1222 COVID-19 vaccine. Repertoires were generated with immunoSEQ multiplex PCR, while TCRdb's copy carries only in-frame clones and drops some. The table lists about 110,000 clones, around 92% of them singletons, with over 6.5% in the top ten. The CDR3 extends over 16 amino acids. Germline V CDR1 and CDR2: SGHDN, FVKESK. The ends were cut back, 1 base at V and 1 base at J, with 14 bases in the middle. The sequence was obtained from an adult in good health. The rearrangement joins TRBV14 to TRBJ2-7, with TRBD2 as a possible D gene (7 bases). Here the sequenced sample was peripheral blood, taken on day 0 of AZD1222 vaccination. The chain's CDR3 is CASSQGWRGLSYEQYF. Here the CDR3 DNA reads TGTGCCAGCAGCCAAGGGTGGCGGGGGCTTTCCTACGAGCAGTACTTC.